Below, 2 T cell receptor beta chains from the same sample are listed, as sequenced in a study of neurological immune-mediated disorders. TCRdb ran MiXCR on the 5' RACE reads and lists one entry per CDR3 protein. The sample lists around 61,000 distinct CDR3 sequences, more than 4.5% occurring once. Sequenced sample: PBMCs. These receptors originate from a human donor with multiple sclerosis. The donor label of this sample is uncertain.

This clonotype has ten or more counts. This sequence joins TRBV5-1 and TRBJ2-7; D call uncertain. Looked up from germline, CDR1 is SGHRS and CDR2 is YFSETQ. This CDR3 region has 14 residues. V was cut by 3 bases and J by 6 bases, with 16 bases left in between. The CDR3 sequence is CASSSAPGVVEQYF. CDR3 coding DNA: TGCGCCAGCAGCTCCGCCCCAGGTGTTGTCGAGCAGTACTTC.

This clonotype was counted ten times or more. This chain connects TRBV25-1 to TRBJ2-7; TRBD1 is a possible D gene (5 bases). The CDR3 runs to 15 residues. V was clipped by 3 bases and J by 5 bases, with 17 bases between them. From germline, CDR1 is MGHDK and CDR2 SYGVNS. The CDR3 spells CASSDIAQGGDEQYF. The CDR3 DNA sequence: TGTGCCAGCAGTGATATAGCCCAGGGTGGGGACGAGCAGTACTTC.